This TCR beta chain was captured in a study of cytomegalovirus exposure and HLA in healthy donors. Study background: From donors who were HLA-typed, an early data release held around 80 million unique TCRs.

For this clone: Its antigen remains unknown.

In the PCR, 60 Vbeta and 13 Jbeta primers were used. Profiling relied on immunoSEQ multiplex PCR, and the TCRdb table lists in-frame clones only, not all of them. The sample carries around 150,000 clones, about 85% recorded once. Study-wide points: The study had only CMV serostatus as immune exposure information. A later analysis showed HLA-associated TCR beta chains outstripping equally common others in clonal expansion.

V was pared by 4 bases and J by 0 bases, with 13 bases between. Per germline, CDR1 SGHTA and CDR2 FQGNSA. CDR3 length equals 16 residues. The material sequenced was PBMCs. This receptor was taken from a human donor in good health. The chain employs TRBV7-2 and TRBJ2-1; maybe TRBD1 (5 bases). CDR3 region: CASSWGYQSSYNEQFF. For the CDR3, the DNA is TGTGCCAGCAGCTGGGGCTATCAAAGCTCCTACAATGAGCAGTTCTTC. Using reference TRBV7-2 and TRBJ2-1 for the parts outside the CDR3, the full variable domain is GAGVSQSPSNKVTEKGKDVELRCDPISGHTALYWYRQSLGQGLEFLIYFQGNSAPDKSGLPSDRFSAERTGGSVSTLTIQRTQQEDSAVYLCASSWGYQSSYNEQFFGPGTRLTVL.